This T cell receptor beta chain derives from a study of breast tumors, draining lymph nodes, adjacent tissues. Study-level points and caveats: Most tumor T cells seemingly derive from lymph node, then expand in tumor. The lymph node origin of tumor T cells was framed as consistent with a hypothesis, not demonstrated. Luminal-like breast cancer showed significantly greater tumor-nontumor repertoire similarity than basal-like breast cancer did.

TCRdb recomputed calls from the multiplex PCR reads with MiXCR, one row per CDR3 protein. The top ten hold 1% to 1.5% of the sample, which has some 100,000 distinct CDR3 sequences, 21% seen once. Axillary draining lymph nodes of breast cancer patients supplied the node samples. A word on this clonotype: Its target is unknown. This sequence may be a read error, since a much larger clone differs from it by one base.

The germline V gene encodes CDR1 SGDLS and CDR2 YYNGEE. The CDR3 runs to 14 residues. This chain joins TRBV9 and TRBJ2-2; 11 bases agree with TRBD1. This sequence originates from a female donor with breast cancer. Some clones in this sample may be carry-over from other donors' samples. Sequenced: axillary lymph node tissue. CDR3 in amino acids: CANSGTGGTGELFF. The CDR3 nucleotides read TGTGCCAACAGCGGGACAGGGGGCACCGGGGAGCTGTTTTTT.